A selection of T cell receptor beta chains follows, all from one sample in a study of PD-1 blockade in classical Hodgkin lymphoma. The repertoire was sequenced with immunoSEQ multiplex PCR; TCRdb's copy has only in-frame clones and lacks some. Here the sample spans approximately 25,000 clones, roughly two thirds being singletons. Sequenced here: peripheral blood mononuclear cells (PBMCs), sampled at baseline. These receptors all come from a human donor with classical Hodgkin lymphoma. Each CDR3 is given with its conserved first and last residue. D genes are given only for firm matches. For some rows the clone size is stated as once, few or many, or as a class when expanded; others skip it.

v_gene: TRBV29-1
j_gene: TRBJ2-4
d_gene: -
abundance: -
CDR3nt: TGCAGCGTTTATGATAGGGGGGGAGAGCAAAACATTCAGTACTTC
CDR3aa: CSVYDRGGEQNIQYF

v_gene: TRBV11-3
j_gene: TRBJ2-3
d_gene: -
abundance: -
CDR3nt: TGTGCCAGCAGCTTCACACACGACAGCACAGATACGCAGTATTTT
CDR3aa: CASSFTHDSTDTQYF

v_gene: TRBV28
j_gene: TRBJ1-5
d_gene: -
abundance: -
CDR3nt: TGTGCCAGCACCCCCTTAGCTAGGGACCAGCCCCAGCATTTT
CDR3aa: CASTPLARDQPQHF

v_gene: TRBV30
j_gene: TRBJ2-2
d_gene: -
abundance: -
CDR3nt: TGTGCCTGGACCCTGGGTGGGCTCGGGGAGCTGTTTTTT
CDR3aa: CAWTLGGLGELFF

v_gene: TRBV28
j_gene: TRBJ2-7
d_gene: -
abundance: -
CDR3nt: TGTGCCAGCAGTTTGGGGGCTTACGAGCAGTACTTC
CDR3aa: CASSLGAYEQYF

v_gene: TRBV6-1
j_gene: TRBJ2-7
d_gene: -
abundance: -
CDR3nt: TGTGCCAGCAGGAGGATGGGGGGCTACGAGCAGTACTTC
CDR3aa: CASRRMGGYEQYF

v_gene: TRBV4-1
j_gene: TRBJ2-5
d_gene: -
abundance: -
CDR3nt: TGCGCCAGCAGCCAAGGGGGACTTCAAGAGACCCAGTACTTC
CDR3aa: CASSQGGLQETQYF

v_gene: TRBV7-9
j_gene: TRBJ1-2
d_gene: TRBD1
abundance: medium-sized
CDR3nt: TGTGCCAGCAGCTCCGGGGACAGGAGGCATGGCTACACCTTC
CDR3aa: CASSSGDRRHGYTF

v_gene: TRBV5-4
j_gene: TRBJ2-5
d_gene: TRBD2
abundance: -
CDR3nt: TGTGCCAGCAGCTTGGATCCGGCGGGGGTAAGAGGAGAGACCCAGTACTTC
CDR3aa: CASSLDPAGVRGETQYF

v_gene: TRBV19
j_gene: TRBJ1-1
d_gene: -
abundance: few
CDR3nt: TGTGCCAGTACTCAGGCTCCAAACACTGAAGCTTTCTTT
CDR3aa: CASTQAPNTEAFF

v_gene: TRBV15
j_gene: TRBJ2-1
d_gene: -
abundance: -
CDR3nt: TGTGCCACCAGCAGAGATGCCCCGGGTGAAGAGCAGTTCTTC
CDR3aa: CATSRDAPGEEQFF

v_gene: TRBV4-1
j_gene: TRBJ1-6
d_gene: -
abundance: medium-sized
CDR3nt: TGCGCCAGCAGCCAAACGGACGGACCCTATAATTCACCCCTCCACTTT
CDR3aa: CASSQTDGPYNSPLHF

v_gene: TRBV9
j_gene: TRBJ2-5
d_gene: -
abundance: -
CDR3nt: TGTGCCAGCAGCGAGGACAGGGAGGGAGAGACCCAGTACTTC
CDR3aa: CASSEDREGETQYF

v_gene: TRBV5-1
j_gene: TRBJ2-7
d_gene: TRBD2
abundance: -
CDR3nt: TGCGCCAGCAGCCCAGGCGGGGGGGCCCGCGAGCAGTACTTC
CDR3aa: CASSPGGGAREQYF

v_gene: TRBV7-9
j_gene: TRBJ2-1
d_gene: -
abundance: few
CDR3nt: TGTGCCAGCAGCTTAGAAAGTTCCTCGAGCCTCTTC
CDR3aa: CASSLESSSSLF

v_gene: TRBV4-2
j_gene: TRBJ1-5
d_gene: -
abundance: -
CDR3nt: TGTGCCAGCAGCCAAGAGGGGGGGCTCGGCAATCAGCCCCAGCATTTT
CDR3aa: CASSQEGGLGNQPQHF

v_gene: TRBV7-3
j_gene: TRBJ2-3
d_gene: -
abundance: -
CDR3nt: TGTGCCAGCAGCTTAAAATTGTGGGACAAGACGCAGTATTTT
CDR3aa: CASSLKLWDKTQYF

v_gene: TRBV7-7
j_gene: TRBJ2-7
d_gene: TRBD1
abundance: -
CDR3nt: TGTGCTAGCAGCTTGGACAGGTTCGACGAGCAGTACTTC
CDR3aa: CASSLDRFDEQYF

v_gene: TRBV6-5
j_gene: TRBJ1-1
d_gene: -
abundance: -
CDR3nt: TGTGCCAGCAGTCTCACAGGAGTGAACACTGAAGCTTTCTTT
CDR3aa: CASSLTGVNTEAFF

v_gene: TRBV7-9
j_gene: TRBJ2-7
d_gene: -
abundance: few
CDR3nt: TGTGCCAGCAGCCCCCGGACCGGAATGGGCGAGCAGTACTTC
CDR3aa: CASSPRTGMGEQYF

v_gene: TRBV7-2
j_gene: TRBJ1-4
d_gene: -
abundance: -
CDR3nt: TGTGCCAGCAGCTTAGCTGGACCGCTTAATGAAAAACTGTTTTTT
CDR3aa: CASSLAGPLNEKLFF

v_gene: TRBV5-6
j_gene: TRBJ2-5
d_gene: -
abundance: -
CDR3nt: TGTGCCAGCAGCTTGGGTGGGGGCGGAGAGACCCAGTACTTC
CDR3aa: CASSLGGGGETQYF

v_gene: TRBV9
j_gene: TRBJ2-3
d_gene: -
abundance: -
CDR3nt: TGTGCCAGCAGCCCTCGAGCGGACTTGGTTTCAGATACGCAGTATTTT
CDR3aa: CASSPRADLVSDTQYF

v_gene: TRBV30
j_gene: TRBJ2-2
d_gene: -
abundance: -
CDR3nt: TGTGCCTGGAGTCAGGTTGTCGCCGGGGAGCTGTTTTTT
CDR3aa: CAWSQVVAGELFF

v_gene: TRBV7-9
j_gene: TRBJ1-2
d_gene: TRBD1
abundance: -
CDR3nt: TGTGCCAGCAGCCACTCAGGGGGGATTGGCTACACCTTC
CDR3aa: CASSHSGGIGYTF

v_gene: TRBV4-3
j_gene: TRBJ1-1
d_gene: -
abundance: -
CDR3nt: TGCGCCAGCAGCCAAGATCTGGGGAGAAGCACTGAAGCTTTCTTT
CDR3aa: CASSQDLGRSTEAFF

v_gene: TRBV7-9
j_gene: TRBJ2-7
d_gene: -
abundance: -
CDR3nt: TGTGCCAGCACCGACCCCGGGGGTGACTACGAGCAGTACTTC
CDR3aa: CASTDPGGDYEQYF

v_gene: TRBV28
j_gene: TRBJ2-7
d_gene: -
abundance: -
CDR3nt: TGTGCCAGCACCCACAGTCGGGAGCAGTACTTC
CDR3aa: CASTHSREQYF

v_gene: TRBV7-2
j_gene: TRBJ1-2
d_gene: -
abundance: -
CDR3nt: TGTGCCAGCAGCTTAGCGATTGACAGCTACACCTTC
CDR3aa: CASSLAIDSYTF

v_gene: TRBV6-1
j_gene: TRBJ1-1
d_gene: -
abundance: -
CDR3nt: TGTGCCAGCAGTGTGGGGGGCTACCCGAACACTGAAGCTTTCTTT
CDR3aa: CASSVGGYPNTEAFF

v_gene: TRBV9
j_gene: TRBJ2-1
d_gene: -
abundance: -
CDR3nt: TGTGCCAGCAGCGTAGGGCAAACAGTCAAAGGGGATGAGCAGTTCTTC
CDR3aa: CASSVGQTVKGDEQFF

v_gene: TRBV4-1
j_gene: TRBJ2-7
d_gene: TRBD1
abundance: once
CDR3nt: TGCGCCAGCAGCCAAGTAGGACAGGGCTTTAACGAGCAGTACTTC
CDR3aa: CASSQVGQGFNEQYF

v_gene: TRBV19
j_gene: TRBJ1-1
d_gene: TRBD1
abundance: once
CDR3nt: TGTGCCAGTATTGGAGGGGTGACCACCATGACACGGACAGGGCTGAAGGTCAACACTGAAGCTTTCTTT
CDR3aa: CASIGGVTTMTRTGLKVNTEAFF

v_gene: TRBV29-1
j_gene: TRBJ1-2
d_gene: TRBD1
abundance: -
CDR3nt: TGCAGCGTTAAGACAGGGGGTGACTATGGCTACACCTTC
CDR3aa: CSVKTGGDYGYTF

v_gene: TRBV6-1
j_gene: TRBJ1-2
d_gene: -
abundance: -
CDR3nt: TGTGCCAGCAGCACTGAAGTCTATGGCTACACCTTC
CDR3aa: CASSTEVYGYTF

v_gene: TRBV5-5
j_gene: TRBJ2-3
d_gene: -
abundance: -
CDR3nt: TGTGCCAGCAGCCCTTGGAATACGGGCCCCACAGATACGCAGTATTTT
CDR3aa: CASSPWNTGPTDTQYF

v_gene: TRBV4-2
j_gene: TRBJ2-3
d_gene: -
abundance: few
CDR3nt: TGTGCCAGCAGCAAGGGCCAGGGCCCAGATACGCAGTATTTT
CDR3aa: CASSKGQGPDTQYF

v_gene: TRBV30
j_gene: TRBJ1-5
d_gene: -
abundance: few
CDR3nt: TGTGCCTGGAGTGCGGGAGGGTATAGACAGCCCCAGCATTTT
CDR3aa: CAWSAGGYRQPQHF

v_gene: TRBV15
j_gene: TRBJ2-5
d_gene: TRBD1
abundance: -
CDR3nt: TGTGCCACCAGGGGAGACAGGGATGAGACCCAGTACTTC
CDR3aa: CATRGDRDETQYF

v_gene: TRBV5-1
j_gene: TRBJ1-1
d_gene: TRBD1
abundance: -
CDR3nt: TGCGCCAGCAGCTTCGCGGACAGGTTGAACACTGAAGCTTTCTTT
CDR3aa: CASSFADRLNTEAFF

v_gene: TRBV15
j_gene: TRBJ2-1
d_gene: -
abundance: -
CDR3nt: TGTGCCACCGGGGACTCAAAAAATTATGAGCAGTTCTTC
CDR3aa: CATGDSKNYEQFF

v_gene: TRBV5-5
j_gene: TRBJ2-7
d_gene: -
abundance: -
CDR3nt: TGTGCCAGCAGCTTCCGACAGTATGTTTCTGAGCAGTACTTC
CDR3aa: CASSFRQYVSEQYF

v_gene: TRBV11-3
j_gene: TRBJ1-3
d_gene: -
abundance: -
CDR3nt: TGTGCCAGCAGCCGGGACTCTGGAAACACCATATATTTT
CDR3aa: CASSRDSGNTIYF

v_gene: TRBV6-5
j_gene: TRBJ1-1
d_gene: TRBD1
abundance: -
CDR3nt: TGTGCCAGCAGTCCCGACAGGGTCACTGAAGCTTTCTTT
CDR3aa: CASSPDRVTEAFF

v_gene: TRBV28
j_gene: TRBJ2-5
d_gene: -
abundance: -
CDR3nt: TGTGCCAGCAGTCCCCGGACGGGACAAGAGACCCAGTACTTC
CDR3aa: CASSPRTGQETQYF

v_gene: TRBV4-1
j_gene: TRBJ1-6
d_gene: -
abundance: -
CDR3nt: TGCGCCAGCAGCCAAGGGCCAGGCCTTTATAATTCACCCCTCCACTTT
CDR3aa: CASSQGPGLYNSPLHF

v_gene: TRBV28
j_gene: TRBJ1-1
d_gene: TRBD1
abundance: -
CDR3nt: TGTGCCAGCAGTTCCACGGACAGGGGGGACACTGAAGCTTTCTTT
CDR3aa: CASSSTDRGDTEAFF

v_gene: TRBV27
j_gene: TRBJ1-2
d_gene: -
abundance: -
CDR3nt: TGTGCCAGCAGTTTTAATGCGGGCTTCTATGGCTACACCTTC
CDR3aa: CASSFNAGFYGYTF

v_gene: TRBV7-8
j_gene: TRBJ2-2
d_gene: -
abundance: -
CDR3nt: TGTGCCAGCAGTCCAGGACGTACCGGGGAGCTGTTTTTT
CDR3aa: CASSPGRTGELFF

v_gene: TRBV6-1
j_gene: TRBJ2-2
d_gene: -
abundance: -
CDR3nt: TGTGCCAGCAGGTTCCAACAGGATTACACCGGGGAGCTGTTTTTT
CDR3aa: CASRFQQDYTGELFF

v_gene: TRBV10-2
j_gene: TRBJ2-7
d_gene: -
abundance: -
CDR3nt: TGCGCCAGCAGTGAAGTTTCCTACGAGCAGTACTTC
CDR3aa: CASSEVSYEQYF

v_gene: TRBV6-1
j_gene: TRBJ1-2
d_gene: -
abundance: -
CDR3nt: TGTGCCAGCAGTGTTTTTGAGGGGAACTATGGCTACACCTTC
CDR3aa: CASSVFEGNYGYTF

v_gene: TRBV4-3
j_gene: TRBJ1-1
d_gene: -
abundance: -
CDR3nt: TGCGCCAGCAGCCAAAACCAGGGCACTGAAGCTTTCTTT
CDR3aa: CASSQNQGTEAFF

v_gene: TRBV9
j_gene: TRBJ2-1
d_gene: -
abundance: -
CDR3nt: TGTGCCAGCAGCGTAGGAGTCTACAATGAGCAGTTCTTC
CDR3aa: CASSVGVYNEQFF

v_gene: TRBV5-1
j_gene: TRBJ2-7
d_gene: TRBD1
abundance: once
CDR3nt: TGCGCCAGCAGCTTCTCGGACAGGGGTAGCGAGCAGTACTTC
CDR3aa: CASSFSDRGSEQYF

v_gene: TRBV11-3
j_gene: TRBJ2-2
d_gene: -
abundance: -
CDR3nt: TGTGCCAGCAGCTTCACAACCGGGGAGCTGTTTTTT
CDR3aa: CASSFTTGELFF

v_gene: TRBV5-4
j_gene: TRBJ2-2
d_gene: -
abundance: -
CDR3nt: TGTGCCAGCACCCCCCCCACGGGGACCGGGGAGCTGTTTTTT
CDR3aa: CASTPPTGTGELFF

v_gene: TRBV4-2
j_gene: TRBJ1-1
d_gene: -
abundance: few
CDR3nt: TGTGCCAGCAGCCAAGCTTTGGGGACACTTGGCACTGAAGCTTTCTTT
CDR3aa: CASSQALGTLGTEAFF